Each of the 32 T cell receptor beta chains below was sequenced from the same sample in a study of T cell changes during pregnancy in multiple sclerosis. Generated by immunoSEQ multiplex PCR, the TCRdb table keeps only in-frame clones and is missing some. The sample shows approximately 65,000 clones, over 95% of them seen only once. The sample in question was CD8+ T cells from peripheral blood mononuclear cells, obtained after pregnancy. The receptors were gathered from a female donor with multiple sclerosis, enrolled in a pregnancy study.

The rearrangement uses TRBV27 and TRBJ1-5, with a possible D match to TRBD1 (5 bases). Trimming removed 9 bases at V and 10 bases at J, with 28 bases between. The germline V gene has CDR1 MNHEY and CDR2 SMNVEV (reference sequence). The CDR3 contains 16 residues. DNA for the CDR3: TGTGCCAGTACATTGATGCCTGTAGGGGTGAATCGACCCCAGCATTTT. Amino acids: CASTLMPVGVNRPQHF.

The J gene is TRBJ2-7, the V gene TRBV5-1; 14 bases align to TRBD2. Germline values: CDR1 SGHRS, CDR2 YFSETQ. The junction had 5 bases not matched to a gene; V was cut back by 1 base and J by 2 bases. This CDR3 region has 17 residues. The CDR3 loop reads CASSLWGLAGEPYEQYF. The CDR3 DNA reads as TGCGCCAGCAGCTTGTGGGGACTAGCGGGGGAACCCTACGAGCAGTACTTC.

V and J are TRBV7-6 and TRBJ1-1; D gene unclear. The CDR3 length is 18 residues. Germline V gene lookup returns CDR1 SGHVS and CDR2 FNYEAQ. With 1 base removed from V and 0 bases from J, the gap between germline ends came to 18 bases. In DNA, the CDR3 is TGTGCCAGCAGCTTAGTTTCAGTCTTGAAATCGTTGAACACTGAAGCTTTCTTT. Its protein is CASSLVSVLKSLNTEAFF.

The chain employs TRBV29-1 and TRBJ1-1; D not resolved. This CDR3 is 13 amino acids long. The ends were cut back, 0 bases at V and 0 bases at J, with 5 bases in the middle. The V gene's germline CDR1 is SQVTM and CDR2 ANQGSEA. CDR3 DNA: TGCAGCGTTGAAGATGGAGTGAACACTGAAGCTTTCTTT. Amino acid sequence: CSVEDGVNTEAFF.

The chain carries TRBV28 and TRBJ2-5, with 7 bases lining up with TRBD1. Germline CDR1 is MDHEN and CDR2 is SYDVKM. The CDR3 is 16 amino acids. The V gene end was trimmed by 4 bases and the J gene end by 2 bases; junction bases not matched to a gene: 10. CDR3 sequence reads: CASSSTGAVHQETQYF. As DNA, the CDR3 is TGTGCCAGCAGTTCTACAGGGGCTGTACATCAAGAGACCCAGTACTTC.

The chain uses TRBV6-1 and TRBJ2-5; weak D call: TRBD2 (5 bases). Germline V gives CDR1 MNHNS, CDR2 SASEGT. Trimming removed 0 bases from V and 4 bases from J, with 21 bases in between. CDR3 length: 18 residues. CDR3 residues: CASSEAGVRGAFGETQYF. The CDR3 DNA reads TGTGCCAGCAGTGAAGCGGGAGTTCGGGGAGCCTTCGGAGAGACCCAGTACTTC.

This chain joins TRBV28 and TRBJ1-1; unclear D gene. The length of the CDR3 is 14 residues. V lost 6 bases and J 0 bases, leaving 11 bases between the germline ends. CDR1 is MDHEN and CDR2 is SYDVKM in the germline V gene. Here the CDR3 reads CASRPRGVNTEAFF. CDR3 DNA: TGTGCCAGCAGGCCACGCGGAGTGAACACTGAAGCTTTCTTT.

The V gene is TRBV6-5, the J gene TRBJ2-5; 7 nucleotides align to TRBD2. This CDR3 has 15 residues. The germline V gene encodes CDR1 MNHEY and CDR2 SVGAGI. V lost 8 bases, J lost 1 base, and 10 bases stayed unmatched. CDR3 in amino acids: CASGDLAESQETQYF. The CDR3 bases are TGTGCCAGCGGGGACCTAGCGGAATCCCAAGAGACCCAGTACTTC.

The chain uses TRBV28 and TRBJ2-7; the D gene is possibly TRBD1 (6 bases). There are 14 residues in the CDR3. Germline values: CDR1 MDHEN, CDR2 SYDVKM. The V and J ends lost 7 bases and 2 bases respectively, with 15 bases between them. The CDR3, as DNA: TGTGCCAGCAATTGGGCCAGGGGCGCCTACGAGCAGTACTTC. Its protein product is CASNWARGAYEQYF.

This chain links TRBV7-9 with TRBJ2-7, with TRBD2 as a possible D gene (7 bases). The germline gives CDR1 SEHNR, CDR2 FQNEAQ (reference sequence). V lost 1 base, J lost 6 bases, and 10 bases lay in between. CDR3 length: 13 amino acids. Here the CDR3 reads CASSLVGGPEQYF. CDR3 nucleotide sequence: TGTGCCAGCAGCTTAGTGGGGGGGCCCGAGCAGTACTTC.

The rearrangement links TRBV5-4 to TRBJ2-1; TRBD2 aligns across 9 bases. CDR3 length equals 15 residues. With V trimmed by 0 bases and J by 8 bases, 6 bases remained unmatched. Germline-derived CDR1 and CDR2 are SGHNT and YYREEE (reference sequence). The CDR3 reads CASSLGLAAGDEQFF. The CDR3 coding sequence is TGTGCCAGCAGCTTGGGACTAGCGGCAGGCGATGAGCAGTTCTTC.

The CDR3 reads CASSYSEAYEQYF. CDR3 in DNA: TGTGCCAGCAGTTACTCGGAAGCGTACGAGCAGTACTTC. V and J are TRBV6-5 and TRBJ2-7, with D unresolved. Germline V CDR1 and CDR2: MNHEY, SVGAGI. This CDR3 is 13 amino acids long. Trimming stripped 0 bases from V and 4 bases from J, with 7 bases between.

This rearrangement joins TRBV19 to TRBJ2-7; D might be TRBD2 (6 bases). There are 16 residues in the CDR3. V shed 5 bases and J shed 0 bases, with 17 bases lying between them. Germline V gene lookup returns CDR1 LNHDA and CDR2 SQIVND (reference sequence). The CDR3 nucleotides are TGTGCCAGTAGTCACCCCGGGGGTCTCCTCTCCTACGAGCAGTACTTC. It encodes CASSHPGGLLSYEQYF.

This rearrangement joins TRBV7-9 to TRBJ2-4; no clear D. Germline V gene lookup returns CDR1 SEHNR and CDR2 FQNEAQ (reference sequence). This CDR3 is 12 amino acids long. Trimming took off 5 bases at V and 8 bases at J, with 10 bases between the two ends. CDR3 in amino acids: CASSIGPDIQYF. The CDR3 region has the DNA TGTGCCAGCAGCATCGGTCCCGACATTCAGTACTTC.

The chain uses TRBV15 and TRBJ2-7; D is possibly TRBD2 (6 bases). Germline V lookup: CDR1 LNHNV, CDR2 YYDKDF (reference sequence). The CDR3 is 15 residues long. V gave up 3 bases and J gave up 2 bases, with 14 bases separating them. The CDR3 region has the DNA TGTGCCACCAGCAGTGAAAGGGCGGGAACCTACGAGCAGTACTTC. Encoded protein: CATSSERAGTYEQYF.

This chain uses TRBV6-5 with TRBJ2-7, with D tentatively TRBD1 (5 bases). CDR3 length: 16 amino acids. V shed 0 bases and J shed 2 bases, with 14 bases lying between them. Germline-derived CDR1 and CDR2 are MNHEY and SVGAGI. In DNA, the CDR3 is TGTGCCAGCAGTTACTCGATTACCCAGGGTACCTACGAGCAGTACTTC. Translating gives CASSYSITQGTYEQYF.

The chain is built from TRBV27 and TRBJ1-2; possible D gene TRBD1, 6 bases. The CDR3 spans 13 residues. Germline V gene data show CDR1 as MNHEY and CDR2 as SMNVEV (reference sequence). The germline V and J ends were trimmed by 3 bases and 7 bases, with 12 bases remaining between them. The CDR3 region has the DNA TGTGCCAGCAGTTTCGGGGGGGCAAGTGGCTACACCTTC. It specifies CASSFGGASGYTF.

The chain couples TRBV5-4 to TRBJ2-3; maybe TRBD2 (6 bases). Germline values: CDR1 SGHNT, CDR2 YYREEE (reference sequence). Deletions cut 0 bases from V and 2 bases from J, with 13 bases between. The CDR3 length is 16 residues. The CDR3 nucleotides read TGTGCCAGCAGCTTGGAATTGGCGGGGCTCACAGATACGCAGTATTTT. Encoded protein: CASSLELAGLTDTQYF.

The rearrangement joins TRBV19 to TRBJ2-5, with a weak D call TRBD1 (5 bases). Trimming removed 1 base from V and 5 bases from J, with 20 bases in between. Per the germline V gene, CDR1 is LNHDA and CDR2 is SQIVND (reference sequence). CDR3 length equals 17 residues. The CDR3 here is CASSIVSPLRAGETQYF. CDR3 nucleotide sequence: TGTGCCAGTAGTATAGTTTCCCCATTGCGAGCAGGGGAGACCCAGTACTTC. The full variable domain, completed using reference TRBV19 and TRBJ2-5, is DGGITQSPKYLFRKEGQNVTLSCEQNLNHDAMYWYRQDPGQGLRLIYYSQIVNDFQKGDIAEGYSVSREKKESFPLTVTSAQKNPTAFYLCASSIVSPLRAGETQYFGPGTRLLVL.

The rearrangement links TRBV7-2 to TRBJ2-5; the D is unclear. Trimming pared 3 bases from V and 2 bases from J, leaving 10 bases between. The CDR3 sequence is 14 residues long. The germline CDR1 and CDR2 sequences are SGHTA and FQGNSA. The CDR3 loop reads CASSFTSLQETQYF. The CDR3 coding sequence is TGTGCCAGCAGCTTCACATCTTTACAAGAGACCCAGTACTTC.

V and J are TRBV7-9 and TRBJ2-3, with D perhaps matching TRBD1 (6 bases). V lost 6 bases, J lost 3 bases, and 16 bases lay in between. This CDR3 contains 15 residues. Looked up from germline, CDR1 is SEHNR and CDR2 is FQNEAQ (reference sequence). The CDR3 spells CASSSRGVGTDTQYF. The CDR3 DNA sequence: TGTGCCAGCAGTTCCAGGGGTGTAGGAACAGATACGCAGTATTTT.

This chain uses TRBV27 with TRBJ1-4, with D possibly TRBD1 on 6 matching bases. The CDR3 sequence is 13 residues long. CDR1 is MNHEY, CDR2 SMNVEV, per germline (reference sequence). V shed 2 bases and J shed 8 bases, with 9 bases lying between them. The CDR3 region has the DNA TGTGCCAGCAGTTTAGTTGGGGGCGAAAAACTGTTTTTT. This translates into CASSLVGGEKLFF. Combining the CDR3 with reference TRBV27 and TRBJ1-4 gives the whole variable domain EAQVTQNPRYLITVTGKKLTVTCSQNMNHEYMSWYRQDPGLGLRQIYYSMNVEVTDKGDVPEGYKVSRKEKRNFPLILESPSPNQTSLYFCASSLVGGEKLFFGSGTQLSVL.

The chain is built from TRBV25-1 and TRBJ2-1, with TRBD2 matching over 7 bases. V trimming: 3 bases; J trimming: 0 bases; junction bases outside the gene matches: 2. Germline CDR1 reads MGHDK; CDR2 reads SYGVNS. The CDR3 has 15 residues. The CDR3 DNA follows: TGTGCCAGCAGTGACCGCGGGAGCTCCTACAATGAGCAGTTCTTC. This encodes CASSDRGSSYNEQFF.

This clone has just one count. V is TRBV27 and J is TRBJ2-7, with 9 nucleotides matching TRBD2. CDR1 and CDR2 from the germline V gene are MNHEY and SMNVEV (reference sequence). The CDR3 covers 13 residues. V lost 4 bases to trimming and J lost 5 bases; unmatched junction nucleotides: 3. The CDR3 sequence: CASSWGLANEQYF. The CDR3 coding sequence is TGTGCCAGCAGTTGGGGACTAGCTAACGAGCAGTACTTC.

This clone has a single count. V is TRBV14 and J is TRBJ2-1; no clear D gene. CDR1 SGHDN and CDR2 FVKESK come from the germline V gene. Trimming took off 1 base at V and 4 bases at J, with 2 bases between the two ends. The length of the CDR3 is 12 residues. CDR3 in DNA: TGTGCCAGCAGCCAAGCGTACAATGAGCAGTTCTTC. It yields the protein CASSQAYNEQFF.

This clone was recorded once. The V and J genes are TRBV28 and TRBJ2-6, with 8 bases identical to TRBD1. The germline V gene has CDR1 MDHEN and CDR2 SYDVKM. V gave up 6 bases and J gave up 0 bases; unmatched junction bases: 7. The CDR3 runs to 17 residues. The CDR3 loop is CASRPGQVTSGANVLTF. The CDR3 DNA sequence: TGTGCCAGCAGGCCGGGACAGGTGACCTCTGGGGCCAACGTCCTGACTTTC. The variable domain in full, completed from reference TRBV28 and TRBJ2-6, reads DVKVTQSSRYLVKRTGEKVFLECVQDMDHENMFWYRQDPGLGLRLIYFSYDVKMKEKGDIPEGYSVSREKKERFSLILESASTNQTSMYLCASRPGQVTSGANVLTFGAGSRLTVL.

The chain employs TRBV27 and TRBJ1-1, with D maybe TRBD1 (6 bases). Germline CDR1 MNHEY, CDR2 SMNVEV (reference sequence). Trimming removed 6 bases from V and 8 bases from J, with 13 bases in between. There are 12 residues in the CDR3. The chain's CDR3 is CASSIIRGEAFF. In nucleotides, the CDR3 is TGTGCCAGCAGCATCATTAGGGGGGAAGCTTTCTTT.

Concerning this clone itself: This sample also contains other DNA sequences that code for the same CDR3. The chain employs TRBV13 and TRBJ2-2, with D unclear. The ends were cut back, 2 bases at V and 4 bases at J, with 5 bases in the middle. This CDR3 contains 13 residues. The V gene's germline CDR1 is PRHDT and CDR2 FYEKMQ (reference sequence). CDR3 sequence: CASSLRGTGELFF. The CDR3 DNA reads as TGTGCCAGCAGCTTAAGAGGCACCGGGGAGCTGTTTTTT.

CDR3 amino acids: CASSWNEDRRAYEQYF. The CDR3 DNA reads TGTGCCAGCAGCTGGAACGAGGACAGGCGCGCCTACGAGCAGTACTTC. The J gene is TRBJ2-7, the V gene TRBV7-9, with 7 bases aligning to TRBD1. Per the germline V gene, CDR1 is SEHNR and CDR2 is FQNEAQ (reference sequence). CDR3 length: 16 residues. The J segment lost 2 bases and the V segment lost 4 bases, leaving 11 bases of the junction unmatched.

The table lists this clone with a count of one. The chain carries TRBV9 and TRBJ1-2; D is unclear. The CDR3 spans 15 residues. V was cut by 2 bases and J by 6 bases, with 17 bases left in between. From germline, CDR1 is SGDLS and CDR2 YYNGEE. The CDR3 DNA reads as TGTGCCAGCAGCGTGAGGGCCGGGCTCGCGGATGGCTACACCTTC. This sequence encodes CASSVRAGLADGYTF. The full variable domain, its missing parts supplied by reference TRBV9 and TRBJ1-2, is DSGVTQTPKHLITATGQRVTLRCSPRSGDLSVYWYQQSLDQGLQFLIQYYNGEERAKGNILERFSAQQFPDLHSELNLSSLELGDSALYFCASSVRAGLADGYTFGSGTRLTVV.

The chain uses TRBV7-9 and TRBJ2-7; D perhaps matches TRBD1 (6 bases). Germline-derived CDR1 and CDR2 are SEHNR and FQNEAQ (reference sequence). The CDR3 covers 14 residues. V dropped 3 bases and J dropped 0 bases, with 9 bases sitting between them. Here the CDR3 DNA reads TGTGCCAGCAGCTTTGGACAGAGCTCCTACGAGCAGTACTTC. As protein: CASSFGQSSYEQYF. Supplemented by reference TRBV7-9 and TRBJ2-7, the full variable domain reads DTGVSQNPRHKITKRGQNVTFRCDPISEHNRLYWYRQTLGQGPEFLTYFQNEAQLEKSRLLSDRFSAERPKGSFSTLEIQRTEQGDSAMYLCASSFGQSSYEQYFGPGTRLTVT.

This CDR3 is CASSGSRAYNSPLHF. The CDR3 DNA follows: TGTGCCAGCAGTGGGTCGAGGGCATATAATTCACCCCTCCACTTT. The rearrangement joins TRBV27 to TRBJ1-6, with D unresolved. Trimming cost V 5 bases and J 4 bases, with 12 bases left between them. The CDR3 is 15 residues long. The V gene's germline CDR1 is MNHEY and CDR2 SMNVEV (reference sequence).